The text below deals with one T cell receptor beta chain. Original processing notes: Amplification with reference gene primers provided the estimates of nucleated cell counts. Sequencing used immunoSEQ multiplex PCR; TCRdb keeps in-frame clones, though not all of them. Clone size and V and J calls were adopted from that table, with D and trimming inferred from the DNA. The sample holds roughly 33,000 clones, 85% to 95% seen once. Germline CDR1 reads SGHRS; CDR2 reads YFSETQ. Trimming pared 6 bases from V and 3 bases from J, leaving 22 bases between. The CDR3 is made up of 17 amino acids. The sample belongs to a study of blood T cell repertoires in COVID-19.

The sequenced material came from peripheral blood. The genes are TRBV5-1 and TRBJ2-1; D might be TRBD2 (6 bases). The receptor was isolated from a human donor in a cohort sampled during active COVID-19. Written as DNA, the CDR3 is TGCGCCAGCAAGGTCGTGCCGGGAGACCATCTCTACAATGAGCAGTTCTTC. Translated: CASKVVPGDHLYNEQFF.